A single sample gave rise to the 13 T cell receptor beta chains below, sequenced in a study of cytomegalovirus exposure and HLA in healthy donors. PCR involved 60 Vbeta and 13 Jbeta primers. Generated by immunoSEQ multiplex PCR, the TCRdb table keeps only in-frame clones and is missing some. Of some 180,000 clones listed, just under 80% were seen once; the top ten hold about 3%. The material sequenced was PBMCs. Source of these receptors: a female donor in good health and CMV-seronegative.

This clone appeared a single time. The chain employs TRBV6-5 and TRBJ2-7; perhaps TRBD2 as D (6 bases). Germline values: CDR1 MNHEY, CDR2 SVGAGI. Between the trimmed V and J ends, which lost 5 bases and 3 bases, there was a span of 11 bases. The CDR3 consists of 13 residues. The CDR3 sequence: CASSGDGSYEQYF. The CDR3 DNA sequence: TGTGCCAGCAGTGGGGACGGGAGCTACGAGCAGTACTTC.

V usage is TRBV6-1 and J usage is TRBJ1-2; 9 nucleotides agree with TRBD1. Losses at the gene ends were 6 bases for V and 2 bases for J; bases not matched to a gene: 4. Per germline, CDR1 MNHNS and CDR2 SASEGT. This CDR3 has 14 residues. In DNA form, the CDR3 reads TGTGCCAGCAGCGGGACAGGGAAAAACTATGGCTACACCTTC. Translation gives CASSGTGKNYGYTF.

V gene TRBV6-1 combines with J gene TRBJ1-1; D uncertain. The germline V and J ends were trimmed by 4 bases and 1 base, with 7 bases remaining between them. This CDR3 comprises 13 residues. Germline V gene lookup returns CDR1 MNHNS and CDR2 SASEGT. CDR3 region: CASSGSRNTEAFF. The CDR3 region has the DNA TGTGCCAGCAGTGGGTCTAGGAACACTGAAGCTTTCTTT.

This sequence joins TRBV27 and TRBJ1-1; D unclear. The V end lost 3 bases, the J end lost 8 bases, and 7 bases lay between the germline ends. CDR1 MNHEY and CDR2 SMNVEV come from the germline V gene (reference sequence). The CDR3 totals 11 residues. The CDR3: CASSLGAEAFF. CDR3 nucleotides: TGTGCCAGCAGTTTGGGAGCGGAAGCTTTCTTT.

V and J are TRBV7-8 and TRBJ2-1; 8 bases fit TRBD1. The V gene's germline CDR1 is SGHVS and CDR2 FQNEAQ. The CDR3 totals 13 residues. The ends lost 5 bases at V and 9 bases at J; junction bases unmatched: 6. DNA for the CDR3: TGTGCCAGCAGCCGCGCGGGGACAGGTGAGCAGTTCTTC. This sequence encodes CASSRAGTGEQFF.

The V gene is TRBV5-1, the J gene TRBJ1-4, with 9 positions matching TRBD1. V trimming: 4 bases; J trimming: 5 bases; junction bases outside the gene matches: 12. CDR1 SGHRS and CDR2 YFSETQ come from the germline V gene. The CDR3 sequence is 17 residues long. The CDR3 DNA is TGCGCCAGCAGCCTGGCCCCGGGACAGGGAGTCAATGAAAAACTGTTTTTT. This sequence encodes CASSLAPGQGVNEKLFF.

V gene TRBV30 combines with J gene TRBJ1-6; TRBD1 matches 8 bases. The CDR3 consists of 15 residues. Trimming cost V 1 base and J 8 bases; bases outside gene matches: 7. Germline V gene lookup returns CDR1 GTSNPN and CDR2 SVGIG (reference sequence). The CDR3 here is CAWSAGGAGDSPLHF. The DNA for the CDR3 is TGTGCCTGGAGTGCAGGGGGCGCAGGCGATTCACCCCTCCACTTT.

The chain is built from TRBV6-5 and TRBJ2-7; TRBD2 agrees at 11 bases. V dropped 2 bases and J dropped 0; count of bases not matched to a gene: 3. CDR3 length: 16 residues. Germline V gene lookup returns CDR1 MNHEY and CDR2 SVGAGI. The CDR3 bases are TGTGCCAGCAGTTACCTAGCGGGGGGAACCTCCTACGAGCAGTACTTC. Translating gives CASSYLAGGTSYEQYF.

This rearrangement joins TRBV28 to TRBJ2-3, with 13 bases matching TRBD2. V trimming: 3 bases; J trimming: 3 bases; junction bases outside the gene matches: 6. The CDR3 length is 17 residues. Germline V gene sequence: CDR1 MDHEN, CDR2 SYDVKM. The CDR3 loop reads CASSLGLAGRKTDTQYF. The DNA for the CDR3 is TGTGCCAGCAGTTTGGGACTAGCGGGACGGAAGACAGATACGCAGTATTTT.

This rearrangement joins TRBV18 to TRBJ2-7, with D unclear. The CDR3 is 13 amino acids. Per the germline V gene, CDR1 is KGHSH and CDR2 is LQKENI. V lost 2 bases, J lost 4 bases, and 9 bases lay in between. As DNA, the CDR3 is TGTGCCAGCTCACCAGCGTCGCCTTACGAGCAGTACTTC. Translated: CASSPASPYEQYF.

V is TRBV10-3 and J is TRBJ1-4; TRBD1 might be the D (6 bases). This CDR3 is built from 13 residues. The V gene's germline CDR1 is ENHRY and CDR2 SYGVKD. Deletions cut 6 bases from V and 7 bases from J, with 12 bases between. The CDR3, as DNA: TGTGCCATCAGCACCGGGGGGGCTGAAAAACTGTTTTTT. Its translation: CAISTGGAEKLFF.

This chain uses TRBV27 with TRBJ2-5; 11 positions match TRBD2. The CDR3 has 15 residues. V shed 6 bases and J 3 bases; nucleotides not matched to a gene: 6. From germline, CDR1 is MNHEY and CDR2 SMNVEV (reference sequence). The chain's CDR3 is CASSFSGRAEETQYF. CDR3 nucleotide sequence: TGTGCCAGCAGCTTTAGCGGGAGGGCCGAAGAGACCCAGTACTTC.

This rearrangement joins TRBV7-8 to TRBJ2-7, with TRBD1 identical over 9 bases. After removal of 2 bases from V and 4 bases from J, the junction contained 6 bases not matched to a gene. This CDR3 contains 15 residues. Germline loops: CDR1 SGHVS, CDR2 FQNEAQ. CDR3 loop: CASSLYGTGSYEQYF. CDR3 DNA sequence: TGTGCCAGCAGCTTATACGGGACAGGGTCGTACGAGCAGTACTTC.